Listed below are T cell receptor beta chains from one sample, sequenced in a study of stem cell transplantation in POMP-related autoinflammatory disease. The repertoire was sequenced with immunoSEQ multiplex PCR; TCRdb's copy has only in-frame clones and lacks some. The table has 1,000 to 1,500 clones, about 83% seen once; the top ten hold 4.2%. The specimen was CD4+ follicular helper T cells (Tfh) from PBMCs, collected before stem cell transplantation. The receptors derive from a human donor with POMP-related autoinflammation and immune dysregulation (PRAID). Both conserved end residues are part of each CDR3. Each record gives: clone size, V gene, J gene, D gene, CDR3 DNA, CDR3 protein. The D gene is left open where the match is weak. The size entry is marked missing in some rows and otherwise reads once, few, many or a size class.

-	TRBV10-3	TRBJ1-2	-	TGTGCCATCAGTCCCCTCGACCGCTTTGCTAACTATGGCTACACCTTC	CAISPLDRFANYGYTF
-	TRBV6-5	TRBJ1-1	-	TGTGCCAGCAGTTACGCCAGGGTATTTGAGTCCACTGAAGCTTTCTTT	CASSYARVFESTEAFF
-	TRBV5-1	TRBJ2-5	-	TGCGCCAGCAGCTTAGGGGGGGACGAGACCCAGTACTTC	CASSLGGDETQYF
-	TRBV2	TRBJ2-2	-	TGTGCCAGTCGACGAGGACTGCTTTCAACCGGGGAGCTGTTTTTT	CASRRGLLSTGELFF
-	TRBV5-1	TRBJ2-5	TRBD2	TGCGCCAGCAGCCCGGGACTAGGGGCGGAGACCCAGTACTTC	CASSPGLGAETQYF
-	TRBV4-1	TRBJ2-2	-	TGCGCCAGCAGCCCGGGGCAGATTAACACCGGGGAGCTGTTTTTT	CASSPGQINTGELFF
-	TRBV19	TRBJ1-1	-	TGTGCCAGGAACCTGACGGTGAACACTGAAGCTTTCTTT	CARNLTVNTEAFF
-	TRBV30	TRBJ2-7	-	TGTGCCTGGAGCGGTACCAACAGGGTAGAGCAGTACTTC	CAWSGTNRVEQYF
few	TRBV30	TRBJ1-5	-	TGTGCCTGGAGTGGGTTGGATAGCAATCAGCCCCAGCATTTT	CAWSGLDSNQPQHF
-	TRBV4-1	TRBJ2-5	TRBD2	TGCGCCAGCAGCCAAGCGCGGGGGGGCCAAGAGACCCAGTACTTC	CASSQARGGQETQYF
once	TRBV27	TRBJ1-4	-	TGTGCCAGCAGTCCAAACAGGGCACCTTATGAAAAACTGTTTTTT	CASSPNRAPYEKLFF
few	TRBV14	TRBJ2-5	TRBD2	TGTGCCAGCAGCGCCCGACTAGCGGGGGCCCCTCCCACTGAGTACTTC	CASSARLAGAPPTEYF
-	TRBV2	TRBJ2-5	TRBD2	TGTGCCAGCAGTGATTGGGCTAGCGGGAGAAGGGGAGAGACCCAGTACTTC	CASSDWASGRRGETQYF
-	TRBV12-5	TRBJ2-3	TRBD2	TGTGCTAGTGGAAGCGGGAACACAGATACGCAGTATTTT	CASGSGNTDTQYF
-	TRBV11-2	TRBJ2-7	TRBD2	TGTGCCAGCAGCTTAGCTGTAGCGGGAAACGCCCACGAGCAGTACTTC	CASSLAVAGNAHEQYF
-	TRBV5-6	TRBJ2-5	-	TGTGCCAGCAGCTTGAGGAGGGCGGGCCGGGAGACCCAGTACTTC	CASSLRRAGRETQYF
-	TRBV5-4	TRBJ2-2	-	TGTGCCAGCAGCTCGGGGCTACAGGGTGGGGAGCTGTTTTTT	CASSSGLQGGELFF
-	TRBV11-2	TRBJ2-1	-	TGTGCCAGCAGCCCATTACGTGAGCAGTTCTTC	CASSPLREQFF
-	TRBV5-4	TRBJ1-2	-	TGTGCCAGCAGCGGCGGACAGCTCTATGGCTACACCTTC	CASSGGQLYGYTF
-	TRBV4-2	TRBJ2-7	TRBD1	TGTGCCAGCAGCTATGGACAGGGGGCCTCCTACGAGCAGTACTTC	CASSYGQGASYEQYF
-	TRBV11-2	TRBJ2-7	-	TGTGCCAGCAGCTTAGAACGGTCCTACGAGCAGTACTTC	CASSLERSYEQYF
-	TRBV5-4	TRBJ2-3	-	TGTGCCAGCAGCGCCTCGGGTTGGGATACGCAGTATTTT	CASSASGWDTQYF
-	TRBV7-9	TRBJ2-1	TRBD2	TGTGCCAGCAGCCCTACTAGCGGGGGCTACAATGAGCAGTTCTTC	CASSPTSGGYNEQFF
-	TRBV10-3	TRBJ2-2	TRBD1	TGTGCCATCAGTGAGTCGGGCAGGGGGCCGGACGGGGAGCTGTTTTTT	CAISESGRGPDGELFF
few	TRBV6-1	TRBJ1-2	-	TGTGCCATCCTTAGAGGGGCCGTCTATGGCTACACCTTC	CAILRGAVYGYTF
-	TRBV4-2	TRBJ2-5	-	TGTGCCAGCAGCTCTATAGGACAAGAGACCCAGTACTTC	CASSSIGQETQYF
-	TRBV10-3	TRBJ1-1	TRBD1	TGTGCCATCAGGGCGACAGGGCGGACTGAAGCTTTCTTT	CAIRATGRTEAFF
once	TRBV19	TRBJ1-5	-	TGTGCCAGTAGTACCGAACACGGCCAGCCCCAGCATTTT	CASSTEHGQPQHF
-	TRBV12-2	TRBJ2-4	-	TGTGCAAGTCGCTTAAGGTCGCCACTAGCCAAAAACATTCAGTACTTC	CASRLRSPLAKNIQYF
-	TRBV6-1	TRBJ2-5	-	TGTGCCAGCAGTGATAATGGGGAGACCCAGTACTTC	CASSDNGETQYF
-	TRBV19	TRBJ1-2	TRBD1	TGTGCCAGTAGCTCGCAGGGGGCGCGGAGCATACTTGGCTACACCTTC	CASSSQGARSILGYTF
-	TRBV10-2	TRBJ1-5	TRBD1	TGCGCCAGCAGTGGTCAGGGGGGCAATCAGCCCCAGCATTTT	CASSGQGGNQPQHF
-	TRBV5-4	TRBJ2-7	-	TGCGCCAGCAGCTTGGAGACTCGTACCTACGAGCAGTACTTC	CASSLETRTYEQYF
once	TRBV5-1	TRBJ2-7	-	TGCGCCAGCAGCTTCGGACCCAGCTCCTACGAGCAGTACTTC	CASSFGPSSYEQYF
-	TRBV28	TRBJ2-4	-	TGTGCCAGCAGTCTCCCCCGGAGCAAGGACATTCAGTACTTC	CASSLPRSKDIQYF
-	TRBV15	TRBJ2-5	-	TGTGCCACCAGCAGAGCGTTACGGCAAGAGACCCAGTACTTC	CATSRALRQETQYF
-	TRBV7-2	TRBJ2-7	-	TGTGCCAGCAGCTCTGCAGGGGACGAGCAGTACTTC	CASSSAGDEQYF
-	TRBV30	TRBJ2-7	-	TGTGCCTGGAGTGTACAGCTATACGAGCAGTACTTC	CAWSVQLYEQYF
-	TRBV7-8	TRBJ1-2	-	TGTGCCAGCAGCTTAGTGGGCAGGGAAGTTCGGAGGGGCTACACCTTC	CASSLVGREVRRGYTF
-	TRBV2	TRBJ1-1	-	TGTGCCAACGGTGCGGACAGTGGGAACACTGAAGCTTTCTTT	CANGADSGNTEAFF
-	TRBV2	TRBJ2-7	TRBD2	TGTGCCAGCGAACTAGCGGGTCGGGCCGAGCAGTACTTC	CASELAGRAEQYF
-	TRBV10-2	TRBJ1-1	TRBD1	TGCGCCAGCAGTACCACGGACAGGGGAGCCCCTGAAGCTTTCTTT	CASSTTDRGAPEAFF
-	TRBV9	TRBJ1-2	TRBD1	TGTGCCAGCAGTGGACAGGGGACATATGGCTACACCTTC	CASSGQGTYGYTF
-	TRBV5-8	TRBJ2-7	-	TGTGCCAGCAGCTGGGGACTCAGGAGCTCCTACGAGCAGTACTTC	CASSWGLRSSYEQYF
-	TRBV27	TRBJ2-1	-	TGTGCCAGCAGTTTATACAGGGTACTTTCCTACAATGAGCAGTTCTTC	CASSLYRVLSYNEQFF
-	TRBV5-1	TRBJ2-3	-	TGCGCCAGCAGCCCCGGACCCGGCACAGATACGCAGTATTTT	CASSPGPGTDTQYF
once	TRBV7-2	TRBJ2-1	-	TGTGCCAGCAGCTCGCGCAGACAGCACAATGAGCAGTTCTTC	CASSSRRQHNEQFF
-	TRBV5-6	TRBJ2-7	-	TGTGCCAGCAGCCCCCAGGGAAGATCTATCTACGAGCAGTACTTC	CASSPQGRSIYEQYF
-	TRBV7-9	TRBJ2-5	TRBD2	TGTGCCAGCAGCCGCGGACTAGACGGAGAGACCCAGTACTTC	CASSRGLDGETQYF
-	TRBV9	TRBJ2-3	-	TGTGCCAGCAGCGTAGTAGTCCCAGCGGGCCCCTTACAGGATACGCAGTATTTT	CASSVVVPAGPLQDTQYF
once	TRBV6-9	TRBJ1-6	TRBD1	TGTGCCAGCAGTTTCCTGACAGGGGGCAGGTCACCCCTCCACTTT	CASSFLTGGRSPLHF
-	TRBV5-6	TRBJ2-3	TRBD1	TGTGCCAGCAGCCGTGACAGGGGAGGAACAGATACGCAGTATTTT	CASSRDRGGTDTQYF
once	TRBV19	TRBJ2-5	-	TGTGCCAGTAGTATTCAAGTAGAAGAGACCCAGTACTTC	CASSIQVEETQYF
-	TRBV4-1	TRBJ1-6	-	TGCGCCAGCAGCCACATTGGCGACAGTTATAATTCACCCCTCCACTTT	CASSHIGDSYNSPLHF
-	TRBV6-5	TRBJ1-2	TRBD1	TGTGCCAGCAGCCGGACAGGCTCCAACTATGGCTACACCTTC	CASSRTGSNYGYTF
-	TRBV9	TRBJ2-7	TRBD2	TGTGCCAGCAGCGTCAGCGGGAACTACGAGCAGTACTTC	CASSVSGNYEQYF
-	TRBV6-1	TRBJ2-5	-	TGTGCCAGCAGTGAACAGCCCCTCCAAGAGACCCAGTACTTC	CASSEQPLQETQYF
-	TRBV5-1	TRBJ2-7	-	TGCGCCAGCAGCTTGGGCGGGCGTTACGAGCAGTACTTC	CASSLGGRYEQYF
few	TRBV2	TRBJ2-5	-	TGTGCCAGCAGTGAGTACGGGGGAGAAGAGACCCAGTACTTC	CASSEYGGEETQYF